This T cell receptor beta chain is from a study of CD8 T cells in Susac syndrome. Across the whole study: Under ten of the sequenced Susac syndrome patients were in remission, and 5 or 6 had active disease.

RNA was extracted with the RNeasy kit, and a quantity of about 0.45 to 1 ug was reverse transcribed using random hexamers. TCR beta CDR3 was amplified by immunoSEQ covering 54 Vbeta and 13 Jbeta. TCRdb itself ran the immunoSEQ multiplex PCR reads through MiXCR, one entry per CDR3 protein. The sample includes about 150,000 distinct CDR3 sequences, approximately 95% of them seen just once. The CDR3 is made up of 11 amino acids. V lost 3 bases and J lost 5, with 7 bases in between. Germline V lookup: CDR1 DFQATT, CDR2 SNEGSKA (reference sequence). V usage is TRBV20-1 and J usage is TRBJ1-2, with D unclear. This clonotype was sampled from a human donor with Susac syndrome. Source material: CD4+ T cells from PBMCs. Here the CDR3 DNA reads TGCAGTGCTAGTGACACTTATGGCTACACCTTC. Its translation: CSASDTYGYTF.